A single sample is the source of the 30 T cell receptor beta chains below, sequenced in a study of control samples from healthy donors and cancer patients. Assay used: immunoSEQ multiplex PCR; TCRdb lists only in-frame clones, some missing. The sample holds 50,000 to 65,000 clones; about nine tenths are singletons and the top ten take 1% to 1.5%. The sample comprised PBMCs. The origin of the receptors is a woman in her forties or fifties with colorectal cancer.

The chain joins TRBV10-3 to TRBJ2-3, with 11 bases lining up with TRBD1. The V and J ends lost 2 bases and 6 bases, in that order; junction bases with no gene match: 1. CDR3 size: 14 residues. CDR1 ENHRY and CDR2 SYGVKD come from the germline V gene. CDR3 residues: CAISEGQGADTQYF. CDR3 DNA: TGTGCCATCAGTGAGGGACAGGGGGCCGATACGCAGTATTTT.

The chain is built from TRBV18 and TRBJ1-5; no definite D call. Trimming pared 1 base from V and 3 bases from J, leaving 4 bases between. Germline V CDR1 and CDR2: KGHSH, LQKENI. This CDR3 has 13 residues. CDR3 amino acids: CASSPLSNQPQHF. DNA for the CDR3: TGTGCCAGCTCACCACTCTCCAATCAGCCCCAGCATTTT.

The DNA of the CDR3 is TGCGCCAGCAGCTTGAGTTCAGGGACTTTGGCTTTCTTT. This gives the protein CASSLSSGTLAFF. The rearrangement joins TRBV5-1 to TRBJ1-1, with D possibly matching TRBD1 (5 bases). CDR3 length: 13 amino acids. Trimming took off 1 base at V and 11 bases at J, with 15 bases between the two ends. CDR1 and CDR2 (germline): SGHRS, YFSETQ. Based on the CDR3 plus reference TRBV5-1 and TRBJ1-1, the full variable domain is KAGVTQTPRYLIKTRGQQVTLSCSPISGHRSVSWYQQTPGQGLQFLFEYFSETQRNKGNFPGRFSGRQFSNSRSEMNVSTLELGDSALYLCASSLSSGTLAFFGQGTRLTVV.

V and J are TRBV5-1 and TRBJ2-7; 7 bases agree with TRBD2. The CDR3 has 15 amino acids. The V and J ends lost 0 bases and 3 bases, in that order; junction bases with no gene match: 6. The V gene's germline CDR1 is SGHRS and CDR2 YFSETQ. CDR3 nucleotide sequence: TGCGCCAGCAGCTTGGCCGTGGGAGGGCTCTACGAGCAGTACTTC. Protein product: CASSLAVGGLYEQYF. Combining the CDR3 with reference TRBV5-1 and TRBJ2-7 gives the whole variable domain KAGVTQTPRYLIKTRGQQVTLSCSPISGHRSVSWYQQTPGQGLQFLFEYFSETQRNKGNFPGRFSGRQFSNSRSEMNVSTLELGDSALYLCASSLAVGGLYEQYFGPGTRLTVT.

This clone was counted a few times. This chain connects TRBV5-4 to TRBJ1-2, with a weak D call TRBD1 (5 bases). CDR3 length equals 16 residues. Trimming left V 1 base short and J 4 bases short, with 17 bases between. From germline, CDR1 is SGHNT and CDR2 YYREEE (reference sequence). The CDR3 spells CASSLSVARAGYGYTF. As DNA, the CDR3 is TGTGCCAGCAGCTTGTCAGTCGCCAGGGCGGGCTATGGCTACACCTTC. The full variable domain, its missing parts supplied by reference TRBV5-4 and TRBJ1-2, is ETGVTQSPTHLIKTRGQQVTLRCSSQSGHNTVSWYQQALGQGPQFIFQYYREEENGRGNFPPRFSGLQFPNYSSELNVNALELDDSALYLCASSLSVARAGYGYTFGSGTRLTVV.

V and J are TRBV12-3 or TRBV12-4 and TRBJ2-3, with no clear D. This CDR3 region has 12 residues. Trimming stripped 2 bases from V and 3 bases from J, with 3 bases between. In DNA form, the CDR3 reads TGTGCCAGCAGTTTATTTACAGATACGCAGTATTTT. Its translation is CASSLFTDTQYF.

CDR3 sequence: CASSLAMDLGYGYTF. CDR3 DNA: TGTGCCAGCAGCTTAGCGATGGATTTGGGCTATGGCTACACCTTC. This chain uses TRBV7-8 with TRBJ1-2, with D unresolved. Germline V gene sequence: CDR1 SGHVS, CDR2 FQNEAQ. V lost 0 bases and J lost 4, with 12 bases in between. The CDR3 covers 15 residues.

As for this clone: The sample holds other DNA sequences that translate to the same CDR3. This chain connects TRBV7-3 to TRBJ2-3, with D maybe TRBD2 (7 bases). The CDR3 contains 15 residues. Looked up from germline, CDR1 is SGHTA and CDR2 is FQGTGA. The V gene lost 1 base and the J gene lost 0 bases, with 8 bases spanning the gap. The CDR3 sequence: CASSLRGGSTDTQYF. Here the CDR3 DNA reads TGTGCCAGCAGCTTAAGGGGGGGCAGCACAGATACGCAGTATTTT.

This chain joins TRBV28 and TRBJ2-2; D gene unclear. This CDR3 has 13 residues. V lost 3 bases and J 4 bases, leaving 6 bases between the germline ends. Germline assignment: CDR1 MDHEN and CDR2 SYDVKM. CDR3 DNA: TGTGCCAGCAGTTTTGGGTCCACCGGGGAGCTGTTTTTT. This gives the protein CASSFGSTGELFF.

The chain carries TRBV19 and TRBJ2-6, with 9 nucleotides matching TRBD1. With V trimmed by 6 bases and J by 1 base, 7 bases remained unmatched. The V gene's germline CDR1 is LNHDA and CDR2 SQIVND (reference sequence). The CDR3 is 17 amino acids. Written as DNA, the CDR3 is TGTGCCAGTAGGACGGGACAGGGTACTTCTGGGGCCAACGTCCTGACTTTC. Encoded protein: CASRTGQGTSGANVLTF.

The chain has TRBV10-2 and TRBJ2-7; D not certain. The CDR3 is 14 residues long. With 4 bases removed from V and 3 bases from J, the gap between germline ends came to 13 bases. CDR1 and CDR2 from the germline V gene are WSHSY and SAAADI. The CDR3 is CASSGSNYYYEQYF. The CDR3 DNA follows: TGCGCCAGCAGTGGATCCAATTACTACTACGAGCAGTACTTC.

This chain's CDR3 is CASSVEGGGQETQYF. The CDR3 DNA reads as TGTGCCAGCAGCGTAGAGGGGGGCGGGCAAGAGACCCAGTACTTC. V and J are TRBV9 and TRBJ2-5; TRBD1 or TRBD2 may be the D gene (6 bases each). The CDR3 is 15 amino acids. Germline V lookup: CDR1 SGDLS, CDR2 YYNGEE. Trimming removed 0 bases from V and 2 bases from J, with 11 bases in between.

The chain employs TRBV9 and TRBJ2-3, with TRBD1 identical over 7 bases. There are 14 residues in the CDR3. Trimming took 3 bases from V and 1 from J; bases not matched to a gene: 2. The germline gives CDR1 SGDLS, CDR2 YYNGEE. The CDR3 coding sequence is TGTGCCAGCAGCGAAGGACAGGGCACAGATACGCAGTATTTT. Protein product: CASSEGQGTDTQYF. The whole variable domain, remainder taken from reference TRBV9 and TRBJ2-3, is DSGVTQTPKHLITATGQRVTLRCSPRSGDLSVYWYQQSLDQGLQFLIQYYNGEERAKGNILERFSAQQFPDLHSELNLSSLELGDSALYFCASSEGQGTDTQYFGPGTRLTVL.

The chain recombines TRBV21-1 with TRBJ2-5; the table assigns TRBD2, which was not confirmed against the DNA. TRBV21-1 constitutes a pseudogene. The CDR3 length is 16 residues. DNA for the CDR3: TGTGCCAGCAGCTCCCCTGCGGGGGATCTCCAAGAGACCCAGTACTTC. Its protein product is CASSSPAGDLQETQYF.

This clone was seen only a few times. CDR3 DNA: TGTGCCAGCTCAAAGATGGATCAGCCCCAGCATTTT. It codes for CASSKMDQPQHF. The V call is TRBV18, the J call TRBJ1-5; D gene ambiguous. This CDR3 has 12 residues. Per the germline V gene, CDR1 is KGHSH and CDR2 is LQKENI. V lost 5 bases to trimming and J lost 5 bases, with 7 bases between them. The entire variable domain, with the rest obtained from reference TRBV18 and TRBJ1-5, is as follows: NAGVMQNPRHLVRRRGQEARLRCSPMKGHSHVYWYRQLPEEGLKFMVYLQKENIIDESGMPKERFSAEFPKEGPSILRIQQVVRGDSAAYFCASSKMDQPQHFGDGTRLSIL.

The chain couples TRBV5-1 to TRBJ1-2; no definite D call. The CDR3 extends over 15 amino acids. CDR1 is SGHRS, CDR2 YFSETQ, per germline. V was cut by 0 bases and J by 0 bases, with 9 bases left in between. The CDR3 reads CASSLGRLTNYGYTF. In DNA form, the CDR3 reads TGCGCCAGCAGCTTGGGACGGTTAACTAACTATGGCTACACCTTC.

The table lists this clone with a few counts. The V and J genes are TRBV19 and TRBJ2-7; D gene unclear. The CDR3 consists of 16 residues. Germline V gene lookup returns CDR1 LNHDA and CDR2 SQIVND (reference sequence). Trimming took 3 bases from V and 2 from J, leaving 17 bases between them. CDR3 region: CASSMDFSAGAYEQYF. For the CDR3, the DNA is TGTGCCAGTAGTATGGATTTTTCGGCAGGCGCCTACGAGCAGTACTTC.

The rearrangement uses TRBV9 and TRBJ2-3; 8 nucleotides line up with TRBD2. CDR1 and CDR2 from the germline V gene are SGDLS and YYNGEE. V lost 0 bases to trimming and J lost 5 bases; unmatched junction nucleotides: 2. The CDR3 extends over 14 amino acids. In DNA, the CDR3 is TGTGCCAGCAGCGTAGTCACTAGCGGAGATACGCAGTATTTT. This codes for CASSVVTSGDTQYF.

Details on this clone: This clone may be a read error of a much larger clone one base away. This sample also contains other DNA sequences that code for the same CDR3. This chain uses TRBV5-4 with TRBJ1-2; the D is unclear. The CDR3 runs to 12 residues. Between the trimmed V and J ends, which lost 1 base and 5 bases, there was a span of 6 bases. Germline V gives CDR1 SGHNT, CDR2 YYREEE (reference sequence). DNA for the CDR3: TGTGCCAGCAGCTTGTATCGGTATGGCTACACCTTC. This translates into CASSLYRYGYTF.

The chain uses TRBV29-1 and TRBJ1-2; 8 positions agree with TRBD1. Trimming cost V 5 bases and J 2 bases; bases outside gene matches: 1. Germline values: CDR1 SQVTM, CDR2 ANQGSEA. The CDR3 loop spans 12 amino acids. The CDR3 DNA reads TGCAGCGTTCGACAGGGGAACTATGGCTACACCTTC. This sequence encodes CSVRQGNYGYTF.

This clone was recorded only once. The rearrangement joins TRBV18 to TRBJ1-6; D unresolved. The V end lost 5 bases, the J end lost 13 bases, and 12 bases lay between the germline ends. This CDR3 has 12 amino acids. Germline V lookup: CDR1 KGHSH, CDR2 LQKENI. CDR3 nucleotide sequence: TGTGCCAGCTCAACCAGAGCCCACCCCCTCCACTTT. Protein: CASSTRAHPLHF. Combining the CDR3 with reference TRBV18 and TRBJ1-6 gives the whole variable domain NAGVMQNPRHLVRRRGQEARLRCSPMKGHSHVYWYRQLPEEGLKFMVYLQKENIIDESGMPKERFSAEFPKEGPSILRIQQVVRGDSAAYFCASSTRAHPLHFGNGTRLTVT.

The chain couples TRBV9 to TRBJ2-6; possible D gene TRBD1, 5 bases. This CDR3 has 17 residues. Germline-derived CDR1 and CDR2 are SGDLS and YYNGEE. Trimming took off 4 bases at V and 2 bases at J, with 16 bases between the two ends. The CDR3 sequence: CASSPRQGTPGANVLTF. CDR3 DNA sequence: TGTGCCAGCAGCCCCAGGCAGGGTACCCCTGGGGCCAACGTCCTGACTTTC.

The genes are TRBV5-1 and TRBJ1-1; perhaps TRBD1 as D (5 bases). CDR1 is SGHRS and CDR2 is YFSETQ in the germline V gene. The CDR3 has 15 amino acids. Trimming left V 4 bases short and J 4 bases short, with 17 bases between. The CDR3: CASSPQVVGGTEAFF. The CDR3 region has the DNA TGCGCCAGCAGCCCACAGGTGGTCGGGGGCACTGAAGCTTTCTTT. The full variable domain, completed using reference TRBV5-1 and TRBJ1-1, is KAGVTQTPRYLIKTRGQQVTLSCSPISGHRSVSWYQQTPGQGLQFLFEYFSETQRNKGNFPGRFSGRQFSNSRSEMNVSTLELGDSALYLCASSPQVVGGTEAFFGQGTRLTVV.

This chain joins TRBV2 and TRBJ1-1; D is undetermined. Between the trimmed V and J ends, which lost 2 bases and 1 base, there was a span of 5 bases. CDR3 size: 13 residues. Per the germline V gene, CDR1 is SNHLY and CDR2 is FYNNEI. CDR3 bases: TGTGCCAGCAGTGAATGGACGAACACTGAAGCTTTCTTT. Amino acids: CASSEWTNTEAFF.

The table lists this clone with a count of one. The chain carries TRBV5-1 and TRBJ2-2; 7 nucleotides line up with TRBD1. The CDR3 is 16 residues long. The junction had 8 bases not matched to a gene; V was cut back by 0 bases and J by 6 bases. The germline V gene has CDR1 SGHRS and CDR2 YFSETQ. CDR3 protein: CASSLGQGEGAGELFF. The CDR3 nucleotides read TGCGCCAGCAGCTTGGGGCAGGGGGAAGGCGCCGGGGAGCTGTTTTTT.

In DNA, the CDR3 is TGTGCCAGTACCCCAATGGGCGGGAGTGACGAGCAGTACTTC. Protein product: CASTPMGGSDEQYF. The chain has TRBV19 and TRBJ2-7, with TRBD2 matching over 7 bases. CDR1 and CDR2 from the germline V gene are LNHDA and SQIVND (reference sequence). J lost 5 bases, V lost 7 bases, and 11 bases had no gene match. The CDR3 length is 14 residues.

This clone was observed a few times. V is TRBV3-1 (or the pseudogene TRBV3-2) and J is TRBJ2-5, with 9 bases aligning to TRBD1. Looked up from germline, CDR1 is LGHDT and CDR2 is YNNKEL (reference sequence). With V trimmed by 4 bases and J by 5 bases, 11 bases remained unmatched. The length of the CDR3 is 16 residues. CDR3 sequence: CASSRWSGQGPETQYF. The CDR3 nucleotides are TGTGCCAGCAGCCGGTGGAGCGGACAGGGGCCCGAGACCCAGTACTTC.

The chain is built from TRBV5-1 and TRBJ2-7, with TRBD2 matching 8 bases. The CDR3 totals 14 residues. From germline, CDR1 is SGHRS and CDR2 YFSETQ. Trimming removed 7 bases from V and 5 bases from J; junction bases left unmatched: 11. The CDR3 protein is CASGPTSVLDEQYF. The CDR3 DNA follows: TGCGCCAGCGGACCGACTAGCGTGTTGGACGAGCAGTACTTC.

The chain links TRBV12-3 or TRBV12-4 to TRBJ1-4; D unclear. The CDR3 consists of 12 residues. The V and J ends lost 0 bases and 4 bases respectively, with 0 bases between them. CDR3 loop: CASSLANEKLFF. CDR3 nucleotide sequence: TGTGCCAGCAGTTTAGCTAATGAAAAACTGTTTTTT.

The rearrangement links TRBV6-5 to TRBJ2-3; unclear D gene. Trimming removed 0 bases at V and 8 bases at J, with 6 bases between. The CDR3 is made up of 12 amino acids. The germline V gene has CDR1 MNHEY and CDR2 SVGAGI. The CDR3 DNA is TGTGCCAGCAGTTACTCGAGAGGTACGCAGTATTTT. Amino acid sequence: CASSYSRGTQYF.